A selection of T cell receptor beta chains follows, all from one sample in a study of shared clonotypes between healthy human individuals. TCRdb's table, derived via immunoSEQ multiplex PCR, lists solely in-frame clones and lacks some. The table lists roughly 1,100,000 clones, 60% to 80% of them singletons. The sample comprised memory CD4+ T cells sorted from blood. These receptor sequences come from a man in his late teens or twenties in good health. The CDR3 runs from the conserved cysteine through the conserved F or W. The order of the fields is J gene, V gene, D gene, clone size, CDR3 protein, CDR3 DNA. A D gene is named only where the DNA matches it firmly. Where a row states a size, it is once, few, many or the class of an expanded clone; other rows omit it.

j_gene: TRBJ2-3; v_gene: TRBV5-1; d_gene: TRBD1; abundance: NA; CDR3aa: CASSLQQGASDTQYF; CDR3nt: TGCGCCAGCAGCCTACAACAGGGGGCGTCAGATACGCAGTATTTT
j_gene: TRBJ1-1; v_gene: TRBV18; d_gene: NA; abundance: few; CDR3aa: CASSLNTEAFF; CDR3nt: TGTGCCAGCTCATTGAACACTGAAGCTTTCTTT
j_gene: TRBJ1-2; v_gene: TRBV20-1; d_gene: NA; abundance: NA; CDR3aa: CSAPDPNGYTF; CDR3nt: TGCAGTGCCCCGGACCCAAATGGCTACACCTTC
j_gene: TRBJ2-3; v_gene: TRBV5-1; d_gene: NA; abundance: NA; CDR3aa: CASSPPTDTQYF; CDR3nt: TGCGCCAGCAGCCCGCCAACAGATACGCAGTATTTT
j_gene: TRBJ2-5; v_gene: TRBV4-2; d_gene: NA; abundance: NA; CDR3aa: CASSASGVETQYF; CDR3nt: TGTGCCAGCAGCGCCTCCGGGGTTGAGACCCAGTACTTC
j_gene: TRBJ2-1; v_gene: TRBV7-3; d_gene: TRBD2; abundance: NA; CDR3aa: CASSSDGGAYNEQFF; CDR3nt: TGTGCCAGCAGCTCCGACGGGGGGGCCTACAATGAGCAGTTCTTC
j_gene: TRBJ2-3; v_gene: TRBV7-8; d_gene: TRBD1; abundance: NA; CDR3aa: CASSFNTGTGASWTDTQYF; CDR3nt: TGTGCCAGCAGCTTCAATACGGGGACAGGGGCCTCCTGGACAGATACGCAGTATTTT
j_gene: TRBJ1-3; v_gene: TRBV28; d_gene: NA; abundance: once; CDR3aa: CASIGLSGNTIYF; CDR3nt: TGTGCCAGCATTGGCCTCTCTGGAAACACCATATATTTT
j_gene: TRBJ2-3; v_gene: TRBV7-7; d_gene: NA; abundance: once; CDR3aa: CASSPTGSADTQYF; CDR3nt: TGTGCTAGCAGCCCCACAGGGTCGGCAGATACGCAGTATTTT
j_gene: TRBJ1-5; v_gene: TRBV30; d_gene: NA; abundance: few; CDR3aa: CAWSVGQPQHF; CDR3nt: TGTGCCTGGAGTGTGGGACAGCCCCAGCATTTT
j_gene: TRBJ2-5; v_gene: TRBV28; d_gene: TRBD2; abundance: NA; CDR3aa: CASRAGGEETQYF; CDR3nt: TGTGCCAGCAGAGCGGGGGGAGAGGAGACCCAGTACTTC
j_gene: TRBJ1-1; v_gene: TRBV10-1; d_gene: NA; abundance: few; CDR3aa: CASSDYQGGTEAFF; CDR3nt: TGCGCCAGCAGTGATTATCAGGGAGGCACTGAAGCTTTCTTT
j_gene: TRBJ2-7; v_gene: TRBV7-2; d_gene: TRBD1; abundance: NA; CDR3aa: CASSQGTGYGEQYF; CDR3nt: TGTGCCAGCAGCCAAGGGACAGGTTATGGCGAGCAGTACTTC